A single sample gave rise to the 15 T cell receptor beta chains below, sequenced in a study of patients and donors after allogeneic stem cell transplantation. TCRdb re-derived calls from the RT-PCR reads in MiXCR, one entry per CDR3 protein. The table lists 920,000 or so distinct CDR3 sequences, over 15% of them singletons. Material: blood, either unsorted or a sorted T cell fraction (not recorded which). These receptors were taken from a human donor who was either an allogeneic HSCT recipient or a stem cell or donor lymphocyte infusion donor (not recorded which). It is not recorded whose cells these are; they may come from a transplant donor.

The rearrangement joins TRBV10-3 to TRBJ1-1; maybe TRBD1 (5 bases). CDR3 size: 14 residues. Trimming took off 4 bases at V and 1 base at J, with 10 bases between the two ends. Germline CDR1 is ENHRY and CDR2 is SYGVKD. The CDR3 DNA is TGTGCCATCAGTGGGCGGGGGACGAACACTGAAGCTTTCTTT. This sequence encodes CAISGRGTNTEAFF.

This clonotype was seen only a few times. This rearrangement joins TRBV7-8 to TRBJ1-5; the match to TRBD1 covers 9 bases. V was pared by 5 bases and J by 2 bases, with 7 bases of the junction left unmatched. The CDR3 totals 16 residues. CDR1 is SGHVS and CDR2 is FQNEAQ in the germline V gene. CDR3 in amino acids: CASSMDRGNGNQPQHF. CDR3 coding DNA: TGTGCCAGCAGCATGGACAGGGGTAATGGCAATCAGCCCCAGCATTTT.

The chain has TRBV9 and TRBJ1-5, with a tentative D call TRBD1 (6 bases). Trimming took 5 bases from V and 5 from J, leaving 20 bases between them. This CDR3 is 16 amino acids long. Germline loops: CDR1 SGDLS, CDR2 YYNGEE. CDR3 coding DNA: TGTGCCAGCAGTCCCGGCGGGGGGCGAGGTTATCAGCCCCAGCATTTT. Residues: CASSPGGGRGYQPQHF.

This chain uses TRBV7-3 with TRBJ2-1; 12 nucleotides line up with TRBD2. This CDR3 spans 15 amino acids. Germline CDR1 is SGHTA and CDR2 is FQGTGA. With 5 bases clipped from V and 8 bases from J, the junction kept 7 bases outside the gene matches. CDR3 nucleotides: TGTGCCAGCAGCCATCCGACTAGCGGGAGCTATGAGCAGTTCTTC. Its translation is CASSHPTSGSYEQFF.

The chain carries TRBV29-1 and TRBJ1-1; weak D call: TRBD1 (5 bases). Looked up from germline, CDR1 is SQVTM and CDR2 is ANQGSEA. This CDR3 region has 17 residues. The V gene lost 3 bases and the J gene lost 0 bases, with 20 bases spanning the gap. The CDR3 coding sequence is TGCAGCGTTGACGGTGGGCAGGGAGAGACTATGAACACTGAAGCTTTCTTT. Translated, it gives CSVDGGQGETMNTEAFF.

The chain couples TRBV30 to TRBJ1-1; 10 nucleotides agree with TRBD1. This CDR3 contains 13 residues. Germline V gene lookup returns CDR1 GTSNPN and CDR2 SVGIG (reference sequence). V lost 6 bases to trimming and J lost 10 bases; unmatched junction nucleotides: 11. CDR3 sequence reads: CACTGDRGRRAFF. The CDR3 DNA reads as TGTGCCTGCACCGGGGACAGGGGACGTCGAGCTTTCTTT.

In this sample, this clonotype turned up a few times. This chain uses TRBV21-1 with TRBJ1-1. TRBV21-1 is annotated as a pseudogene. The CDR3 spans 15 residues. CDR3 in amino acids: CASSKIDKGNTEAFF. In nucleotides, the CDR3 is TGTGCCAGCAGCAAGATAGACAAGGGGAACACTGAAGCTTTCTTT.

V gene TRBV3-1 combines with J gene TRBJ2-3; 12 nucleotides line up with TRBD2. Germline V CDR1 and CDR2: LGHDT, YNNKEL (reference sequence). The CDR3 spans 21 residues. V was clipped by 0 bases and J by 0 bases; unmatched bases: 13. The CDR3 bases are TGTGCCAGCAGCCAAGATATCGGGACTAGCGGGTTAAGCACAAGCACAGATACGCAGTATTTT. This translates into CASSQDIGTSGLSTSTDTQYF.

This clonotype was observed a few times. The rearrangement links TRBV11-2 to TRBJ1-3, with 8 bases lining up with TRBD1. The CDR3 has 18 residues. V lost 1 base to trimming and J lost 0 bases; unmatched junction nucleotides: 8. The germline V gene has CDR1 SGHAT and CDR2 FQNNGV. The DNA for the CDR3 is TGTGCCAGCAGCTTAGGGACAGGGTGGCCTCGCTCTGGAAACACCATATATTTT. This encodes CASSLGTGWPRSGNTIYF. Drawing the rest from reference TRBV11-2 and TRBJ1-3, the complete variable domain is EAGVAQSPRYKIIEKRQSVAFWCNPISGHATLYWYQQILGQGPKLLIQFQNNGVVDDSQLPKDRFSAERLKGVDSTLKIQPAKLEDSAVYLCASSLGTGWPRSGNTIYFGEGSWLTVV.

The CDR3 protein is CASSDTSGTGETQYF. In DNA form, the CDR3 reads TGTGCCAGCAGCGATACTAGCGGAACCGGAGAGACCCAGTACTTC. The rearrangement joins TRBV11-3 to TRBJ2-5, with TRBD2 matching 8 bases. Germline CDR1 reads SGHNT; CDR2 reads YENEEA. The length of the CDR3 is 15 residues. With 5 bases clipped from V and 4 bases from J, the junction kept 9 bases outside the gene matches. The full variable domain, in which reference TRBV11-3 and TRBJ2-5 provide the parts outside the CDR3, is EAGVVQSPRYKIIEKKQPVAFWCNPISGHNTLYWYLQNLGQGPELLIRYENEEAVDDSQLPKDRFSAERLKGVDSTLKIQPAELGDSAVYLCASSDTSGTGETQYFGPGTRLLVL.

In its sample, this clonotype was seen a few times. This rearrangement joins TRBV7-9 to TRBJ2-3; D gene unclear. Trimming removed 8 bases from V and 2 bases from J, with 11 bases in between. CDR1 is SEHNR and CDR2 is FQNEAQ in the germline V gene (reference sequence). The CDR3 totals 13 residues. The CDR3 loop reads CASLGIITDTQYF. The CDR3 DNA follows: TGTGCCAGCTTAGGGATTATCACAGATACGCAGTATTTT.

The chain is built from TRBV12-3 or TRBV12-4 and TRBJ2-3, with 7 bases matching TRBD1. V lost 6 bases to trimming and J lost 5 bases; unmatched junction nucleotides: 2. The length of the CDR3 is 12 residues. The DNA for the CDR3 is TGTGCCAGCAGACAGGGGAAAGATACGCAGTATTTT. This gives the protein CASRQGKDTQYF.

This clonotype appeared once. The chain combines TRBV9 with TRBJ2-5; D is unclear. The germline V and J ends were trimmed by 3 bases and 4 bases, with 19 bases remaining between them. Germline CDR1 SGDLS, CDR2 YYNGEE. The CDR3 length is 16 residues. CDR3 amino acids: CASSETALREGETQYF. The CDR3 nucleotides are TGTGCCAGCAGCGAGACGGCCCTAAGGGAAGGAGAGACCCAGTACTTC. Drawing the rest from reference TRBV9 and TRBJ2-5, the complete variable domain is DSGVTQTPKHLITATGQRVTLRCSPRSGDLSVYWYQQSLDQGLQFLIQYYNGEERAKGNILERFSAQQFPDLHSELNLSSLELGDSALYFCASSETALREGETQYFGPGTRLLVL.

V usage is TRBV7-2 and J usage is TRBJ2-7, with 14 positions matching TRBD2. The CDR3 length is 15 residues. Trimming removed 4 bases from V and 6 bases from J; junction bases left unmatched: 5. Looked up from germline, CDR1 is SGHTA and CDR2 is FQGNSA. Here the CDR3 DNA reads TGTGCCAGCAGCTCACGACTAGCGGGGGGGTTCGAGCAGTACTTC. It yields the protein CASSSRLAGGFEQYF.

At least ten counts were recorded for this clonotype. The chain combines TRBV12-3 or TRBV12-4 with TRBJ1-5; maybe TRBD1 (6 bases). With 0 bases removed from V and 5 bases from J, the gap between germline ends came to 11 bases. The CDR3 covers 15 residues. The DNA of the CDR3 is TGTGCCAGCAGTTTAGCGCGGGGGCCGGATCAGCCCCAGCATTTT. Amino acids: CASSLARGPDQPQHF.